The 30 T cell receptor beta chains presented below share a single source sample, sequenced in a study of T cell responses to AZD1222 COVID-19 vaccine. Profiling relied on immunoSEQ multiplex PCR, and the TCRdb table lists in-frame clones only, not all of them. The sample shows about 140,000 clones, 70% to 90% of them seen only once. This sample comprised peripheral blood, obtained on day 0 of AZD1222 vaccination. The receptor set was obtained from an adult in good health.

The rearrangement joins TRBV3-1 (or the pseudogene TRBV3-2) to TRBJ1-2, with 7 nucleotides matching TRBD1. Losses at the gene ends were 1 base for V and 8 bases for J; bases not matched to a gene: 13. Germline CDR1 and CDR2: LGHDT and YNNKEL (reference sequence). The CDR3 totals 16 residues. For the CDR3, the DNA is TGTGCCAGCAGCCAAGTAAACCGGAACAGGGGAGACGGCTACACCTTC. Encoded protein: CASSQVNRNRGDGYTF.

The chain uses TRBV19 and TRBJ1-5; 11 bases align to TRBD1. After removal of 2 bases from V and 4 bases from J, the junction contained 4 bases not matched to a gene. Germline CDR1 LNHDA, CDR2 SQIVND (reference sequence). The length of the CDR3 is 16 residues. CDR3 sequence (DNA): TGTGCCAGTAGTATATCCCGGGACAGGGGGAATCAGCCCCAGCATTTT. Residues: CASSISRDRGNQPQHF.

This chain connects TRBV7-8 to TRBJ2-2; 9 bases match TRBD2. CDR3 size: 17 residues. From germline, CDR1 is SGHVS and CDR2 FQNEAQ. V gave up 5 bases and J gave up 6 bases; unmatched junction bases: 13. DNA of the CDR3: TGTGCCAGCAGCCCCAGAGACCCGGGACTAGCAGCCGGGGAGCTGTTTTTT. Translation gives CASSPRDPGLAAGELFF.

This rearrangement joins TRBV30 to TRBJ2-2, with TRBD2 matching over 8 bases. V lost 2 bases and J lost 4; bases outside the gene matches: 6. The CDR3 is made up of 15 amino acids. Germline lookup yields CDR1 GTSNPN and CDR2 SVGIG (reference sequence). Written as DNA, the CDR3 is TGTGCCTGGAGTCTTGCCCGGGGGGGCACCGGGGAGCTGTTTTTT. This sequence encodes CAWSLARGGTGELFF.

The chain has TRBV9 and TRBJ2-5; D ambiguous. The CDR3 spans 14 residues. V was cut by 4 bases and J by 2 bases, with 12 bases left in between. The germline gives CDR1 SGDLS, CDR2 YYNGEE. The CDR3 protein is CASSSGGIQETQYF. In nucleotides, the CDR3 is TGTGCCAGCAGCTCAGGTGGTATTCAAGAGACCCAGTACTTC.

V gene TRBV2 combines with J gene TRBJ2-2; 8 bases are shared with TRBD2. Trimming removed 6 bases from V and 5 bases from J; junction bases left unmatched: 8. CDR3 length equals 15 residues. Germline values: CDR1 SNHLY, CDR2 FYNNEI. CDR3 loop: CASSWLAGRTGELFF. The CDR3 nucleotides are TGTGCCAGCAGCTGGTTAGCGGGACGGACCGGGGAGCTGTTTTTT.

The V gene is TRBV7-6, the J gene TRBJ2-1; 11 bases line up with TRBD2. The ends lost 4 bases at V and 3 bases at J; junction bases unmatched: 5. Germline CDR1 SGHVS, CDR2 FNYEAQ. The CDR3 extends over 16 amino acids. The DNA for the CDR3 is TGTGCCAGCAGCTCCATGGGGACTAGCGGCTACAATGAGCAGTTCTTC. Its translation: CASSSMGTSGYNEQFF. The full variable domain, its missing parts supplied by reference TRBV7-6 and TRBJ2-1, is GAGVSQSPRYKVTKRGQDVALRCDPISGHVSLYWYRQALGQGPEFLTYFNYEAQQDKSGLPNDRFSAERPEGSISTLTIQRTEQRDSAMYRCASSSMGTSGYNEQFFGPGTRLTVL.

CDR3 coding DNA: TGTGCCAGCTCACCTGGGGTCACCTCATACAATGAGCAGTTCTTC. It yields the protein CASSPGVTSYNEQFF. The gene calls are TRBV18 and TRBJ2-1; no firm D call. The CDR3 covers 15 residues. V was clipped by 3 bases and J by 4 bases, with 13 bases between them. The germline V gene encodes CDR1 KGHSH and CDR2 LQKENI.

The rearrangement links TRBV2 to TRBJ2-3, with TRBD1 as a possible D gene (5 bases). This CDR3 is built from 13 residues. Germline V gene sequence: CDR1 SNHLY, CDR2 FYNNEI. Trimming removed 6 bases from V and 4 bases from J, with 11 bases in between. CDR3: CASSGQGPDTQYF. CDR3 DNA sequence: TGTGCCAGCAGCGGTCAGGGCCCAGATACGCAGTATTTT.

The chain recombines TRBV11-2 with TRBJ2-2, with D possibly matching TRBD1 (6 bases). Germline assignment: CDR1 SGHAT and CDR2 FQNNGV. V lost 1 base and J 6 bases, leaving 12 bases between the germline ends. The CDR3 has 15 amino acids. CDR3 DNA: TGTGCCAGCAGCTTAGCCCTTACAGGGCCCGGGGAGCTGTTTTTT. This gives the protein CASSLALTGPGELFF.

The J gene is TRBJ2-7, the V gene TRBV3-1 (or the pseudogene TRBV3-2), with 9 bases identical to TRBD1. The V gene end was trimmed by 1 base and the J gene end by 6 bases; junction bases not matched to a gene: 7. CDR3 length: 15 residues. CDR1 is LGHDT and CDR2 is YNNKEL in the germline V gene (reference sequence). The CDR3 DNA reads TGTGCCAGCAGCCAAGCCGGACAGGGGATGCGCGAGCAGTACTTC. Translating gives CASSQAGQGMREQYF.

This chain's CDR3 is CASSQDQEQPQHF. CDR3 coding DNA: TGTGCCAGCAGCCAAGACCAGGAGCAGCCCCAGCATTTT. The rearrangement joins TRBV14 to TRBJ1-5; no clear D. V was shortened by 0 bases and J by 7 bases, with 7 bases between the two germline ends. CDR3 size: 13 residues. Germline values: CDR1 SGHDN, CDR2 FVKESK.

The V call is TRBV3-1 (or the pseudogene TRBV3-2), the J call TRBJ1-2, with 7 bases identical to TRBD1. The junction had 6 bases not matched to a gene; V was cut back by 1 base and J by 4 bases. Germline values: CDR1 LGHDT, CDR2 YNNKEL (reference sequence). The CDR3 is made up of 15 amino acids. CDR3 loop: CASSQVMTGSYGYTF. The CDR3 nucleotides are TGTGCCAGCAGCCAAGTTATGACAGGGTCCTATGGCTACACCTTC.

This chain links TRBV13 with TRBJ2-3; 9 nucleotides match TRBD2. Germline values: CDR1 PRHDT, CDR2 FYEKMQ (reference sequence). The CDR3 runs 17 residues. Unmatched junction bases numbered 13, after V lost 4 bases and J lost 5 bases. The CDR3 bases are TGTGCCAGCAGCTCGCCTGGGTTGCGGGGGGGCCTAGATACGCAGTATTTT. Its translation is CASSSPGLRGGLDTQYF. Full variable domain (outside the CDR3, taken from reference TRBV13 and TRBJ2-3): AAGVIQSPRHLIKEKRETATLKCYPIPRHDTVYWYQQGPGQDPQFLISFYEKMQSDKGSIPDRFSAQQFSDYHSELNMSSLELGDSALYFCASSSPGLRGGLDTQYFGPGTRLTVL.

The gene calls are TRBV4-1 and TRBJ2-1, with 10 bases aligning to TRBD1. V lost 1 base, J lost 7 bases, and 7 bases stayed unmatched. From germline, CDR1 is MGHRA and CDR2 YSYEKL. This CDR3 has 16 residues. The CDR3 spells CASSQVGTGARNEQFF. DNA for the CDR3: TGCGCCAGCAGCCAAGTCGGGACAGGGGCGCGGAATGAGCAGTTCTTC.

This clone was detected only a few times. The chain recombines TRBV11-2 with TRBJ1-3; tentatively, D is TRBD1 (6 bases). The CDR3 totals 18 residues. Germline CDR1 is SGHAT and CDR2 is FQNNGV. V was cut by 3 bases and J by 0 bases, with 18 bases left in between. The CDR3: CASSFPTEGGASGNTIYF. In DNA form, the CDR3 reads TGTGCCAGCAGCTTTCCCACCGAGGGGGGAGCCTCTGGAAACACCATATATTTT.

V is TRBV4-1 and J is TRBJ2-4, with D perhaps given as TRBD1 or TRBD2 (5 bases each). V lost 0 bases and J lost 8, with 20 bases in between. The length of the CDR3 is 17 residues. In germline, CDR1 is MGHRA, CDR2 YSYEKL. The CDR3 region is CASSQDLTWGLRDIQYF. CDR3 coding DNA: TGCGCCAGCAGCCAAGATCTAACTTGGGGGTTGCGGGACATTCAGTACTTC.

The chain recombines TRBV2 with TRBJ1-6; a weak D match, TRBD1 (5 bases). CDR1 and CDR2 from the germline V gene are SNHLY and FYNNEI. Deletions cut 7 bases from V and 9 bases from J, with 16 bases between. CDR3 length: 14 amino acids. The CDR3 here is CASTVGTRSSPLHF. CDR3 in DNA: TGTGCCAGCACCGTCGGGACTAGAAGTTCACCCCTCCACTTT. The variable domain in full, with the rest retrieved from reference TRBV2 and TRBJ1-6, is EPEVTQTPSHQVTQMGQEVILRCVPISNHLYFYWYRQILGQKVEFLVSFYNNEISEKSEIFDDQFSVERPDGSNFTLKIRSTKLEDSAMYFCASTVGTRSSPLHFGNGTRLTVT.

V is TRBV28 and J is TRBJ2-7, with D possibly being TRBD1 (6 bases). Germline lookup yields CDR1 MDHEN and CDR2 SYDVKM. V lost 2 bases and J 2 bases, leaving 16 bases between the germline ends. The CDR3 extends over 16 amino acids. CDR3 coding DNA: TGTGCCAGCAGTTTAAGGGGGACAACCGTCACCTACGAGCAGTACTTC. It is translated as CASSLRGTTVTYEQYF. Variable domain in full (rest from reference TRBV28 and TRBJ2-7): DVKVTQSSRYLVKRTGEKVFLECVQDMDHENMFWYRQDPGLGLRLIYFSYDVKMKEKGDIPEGYSVSREKKERFSLILESASTNQTSMYLCASSLRGTTVTYEQYFGPGTRLTVT.

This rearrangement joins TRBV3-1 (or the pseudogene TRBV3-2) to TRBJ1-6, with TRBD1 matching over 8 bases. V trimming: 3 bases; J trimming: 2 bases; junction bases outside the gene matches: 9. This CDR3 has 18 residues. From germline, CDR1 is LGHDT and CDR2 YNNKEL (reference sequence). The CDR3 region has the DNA TGTGCCAGCAGCCATGCCCAGGGGGCCCTGACCTATAATTCACCCCTCCACTTT. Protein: CASSHAQGALTYNSPLHF.

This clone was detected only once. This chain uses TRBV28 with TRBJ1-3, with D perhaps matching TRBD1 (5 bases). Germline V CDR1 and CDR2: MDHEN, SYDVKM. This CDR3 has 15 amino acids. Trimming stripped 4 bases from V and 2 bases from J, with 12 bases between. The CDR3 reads CASSSRRVAGNTIYF. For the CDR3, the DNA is TGTGCCAGCAGTTCTCGCAGGGTGGCTGGAAACACCATATATTTT.

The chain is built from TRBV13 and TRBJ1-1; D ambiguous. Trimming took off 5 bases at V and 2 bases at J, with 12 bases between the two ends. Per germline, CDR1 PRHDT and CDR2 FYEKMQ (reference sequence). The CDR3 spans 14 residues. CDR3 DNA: TGTGCCAGCAGCCCCGCTCGCGTTAACACTGAAGCTTTCTTT. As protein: CASSPARVNTEAFF.

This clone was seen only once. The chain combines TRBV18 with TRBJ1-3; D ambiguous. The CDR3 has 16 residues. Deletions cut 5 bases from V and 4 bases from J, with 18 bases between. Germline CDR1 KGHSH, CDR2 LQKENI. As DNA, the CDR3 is TGTGCCAGCTCAAACCAGTTCGGGGTCGCGGGAAACACCATATATTTT. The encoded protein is CASSNQFGVAGNTIYF. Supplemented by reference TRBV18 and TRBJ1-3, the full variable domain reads NAGVMQNPRHLVRRRGQEARLRCSPMKGHSHVYWYRQLPEEGLKFMVYLQKENIIDESGMPKERFSAEFPKEGPSILRIQQVVRGDSAAYFCASSNQFGVAGNTIYFGEGSWLTVV.

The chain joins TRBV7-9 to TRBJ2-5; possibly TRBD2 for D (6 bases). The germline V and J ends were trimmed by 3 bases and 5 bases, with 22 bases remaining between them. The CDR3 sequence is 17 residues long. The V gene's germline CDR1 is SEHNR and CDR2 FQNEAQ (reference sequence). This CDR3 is CASSLGSWREATETQYF. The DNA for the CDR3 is TGTGCCAGCAGCTTGGGTAGTTGGAGGGAGGCAACGGAGACCCAGTACTTC.

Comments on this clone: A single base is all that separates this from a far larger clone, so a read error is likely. The CDR3 region is CASSYYEQYF. For the CDR3, the DNA is TGTGCCAGCAGCTACTACGAGCAGTACTTC. The rearrangement joins TRBV11-2 to TRBJ2-7; no firm D call. The V gene lost 4 bases and the J gene lost 3 bases, with 1 base spanning the gap. The length of the CDR3 is 10 residues. The germline V gene encodes CDR1 SGHAT and CDR2 FQNNGV. The variable domain in full, completed from reference TRBV11-2 and TRBJ2-7, reads EAGVAQSPRYKIIEKRQSVAFWCNPISGHATLYWYQQILGQGPKLLIQFQNNGVVDDSQLPKDRFSAERLKGVDSTLKIQPAKLEDSAVYLCASSYYEQYFGPGTRLTVT.

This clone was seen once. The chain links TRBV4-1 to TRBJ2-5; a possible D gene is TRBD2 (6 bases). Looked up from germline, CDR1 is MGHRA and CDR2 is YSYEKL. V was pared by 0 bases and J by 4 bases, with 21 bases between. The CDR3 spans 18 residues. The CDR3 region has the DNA TGCGCCAGCAGCCAAGATCTACTAGCTGGGGGGAGCCCAGAGACCCAGTACTTC. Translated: CASSQDLLAGGSPETQYF.

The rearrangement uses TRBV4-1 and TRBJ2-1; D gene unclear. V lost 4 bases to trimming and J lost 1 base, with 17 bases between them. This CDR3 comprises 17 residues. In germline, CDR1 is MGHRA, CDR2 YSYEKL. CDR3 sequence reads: CASSPLGRRVSYNEQFF. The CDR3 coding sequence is TGCGCCAGCAGCCCCCTTGGGCGGAGAGTTTCCTACAATGAGCAGTTCTTC.

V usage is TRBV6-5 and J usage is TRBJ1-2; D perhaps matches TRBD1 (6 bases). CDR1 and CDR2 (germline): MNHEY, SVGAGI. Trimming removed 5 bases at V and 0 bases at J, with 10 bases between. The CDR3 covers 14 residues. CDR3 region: CASSHGQTNYGYTF. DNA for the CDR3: TGTGCCAGCAGTCACGGACAGACTAACTATGGCTACACCTTC.

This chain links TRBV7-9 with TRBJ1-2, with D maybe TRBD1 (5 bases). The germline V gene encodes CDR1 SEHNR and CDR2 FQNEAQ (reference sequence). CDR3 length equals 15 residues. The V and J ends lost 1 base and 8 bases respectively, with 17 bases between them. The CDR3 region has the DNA TGTGCCAGCAGCTTAGAGGATTCCGGGGACGGCGGCTACACCTTC. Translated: CASSLEDSGDGGYTF.

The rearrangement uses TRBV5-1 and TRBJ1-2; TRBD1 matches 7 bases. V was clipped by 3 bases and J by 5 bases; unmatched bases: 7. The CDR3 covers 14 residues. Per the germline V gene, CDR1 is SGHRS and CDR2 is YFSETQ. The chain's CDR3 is CASSSGDSVYGYTF. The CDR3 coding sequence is TGCGCCAGCAGCTCGGGGGACAGCGTATATGGCTACACCTTC.